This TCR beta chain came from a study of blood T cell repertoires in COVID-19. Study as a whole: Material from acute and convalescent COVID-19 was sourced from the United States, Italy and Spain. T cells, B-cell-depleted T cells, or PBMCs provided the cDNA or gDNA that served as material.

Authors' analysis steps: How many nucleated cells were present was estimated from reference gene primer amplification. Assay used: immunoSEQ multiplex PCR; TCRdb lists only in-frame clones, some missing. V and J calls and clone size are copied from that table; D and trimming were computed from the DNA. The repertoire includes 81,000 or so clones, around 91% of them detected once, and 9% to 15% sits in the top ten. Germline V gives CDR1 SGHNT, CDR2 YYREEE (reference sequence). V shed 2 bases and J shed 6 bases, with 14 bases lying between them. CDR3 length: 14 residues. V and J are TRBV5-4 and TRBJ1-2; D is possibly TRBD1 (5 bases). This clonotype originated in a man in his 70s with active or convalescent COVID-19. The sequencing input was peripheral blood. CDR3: CASSLQDGLHGYTF. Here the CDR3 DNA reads TGTGCCAGCAGCTTACAGGATGGGTTGCATGGCTACACCTTC.